This TCR beta chain is drawn from a study of CD8+CD57+ T cells in acquired aplastic anemia. Across the whole study: Around 3.5 ug was the average amount of DNA from sorted CD4+ and CD8+ cells. About 11 million reads, on average, were obtained for CD4+ cells from healthy donors.

A remark on this clonotype: The target antigen is unknown.

Study observations and caveats: Overlap between patients and controls comprised roughly 28 CD8+ CDR3 sequences. CD8+ Simpson's diversity showed no significant patient-control difference.

Genomic DNA provided the template from which TCR beta VDJ and CDR3 profiles were obtained. TCRdb reprocessed the reads with MiXCR, giving one entry per CDR3 protein. The profile shows 75,000 to 90,000 distinct CDR3 sequences, about 45% of them singletons. Germline CDR1 MNHEY, CDR2 SVGEGT. The CDR3 is made up of 13 amino acids. J lost 0 bases, V lost 8 bases, and 1 base had no gene match. This chain links TRBV6-2 or TRBV6-3 with TRBJ1-1; 9 bases match TRBD1. Material: sorted CD4+, CD8+, or CD8+CD57+ T cells (not recorded which) from PBMCs. The source of this sequence is a human donor in good health, serving as a control. The CDR3 sequence: CASGTGMNTEAFF. In DNA, the CDR3 is TGTGCCAGCGGGACAGGGATGAACACTGAAGCTTTCTTT.